Below are 14 T cell receptor beta chains sequenced from a single sample in a study of glioma-infiltrating T cells (dated by TCRdb to the mid-2010s). The listed sequencing device is Illumina MiSeq. TCR alpha and beta CDR3 regions were amplified with the iRepertoire nested amplicon-rescue multiplex PCR (arm-PCR) platform from RNA. The public sequencing data were trimmed at Q25 with fastp and processed into clonotypes with MiXCR by TCRdb, which kept only in-frame beta chains. Rows with a matching CDR3 protein are joined into one entry that keeps the most common DNA and genes. The sample has approximately 190,000 distinct CDR3 sequences on record, roughly a third of them singletons. The top ten constitute 20% of the sample. Sequencing was performed on glioma tissue, nonneoplastic brain tissue, or PBMCs (not recorded which). These receptors came from a human donor with low-grade glioma or glioblastoma, undergoing nonglioma brain surgery, or in good health (not recorded which).

A note on this clonotype: A clone one base away is much larger, so this may be a read error. The rearrangement links TRBV7-2 to TRBJ2-2; perhaps TRBD2 as D (6 bases). Germline V gene sequence: CDR1 SGHTA, CDR2 FQGNSA. This CDR3 spans 15 amino acids. The CDR3 loop is CASSLKGPSTGGLFF. The CDR3 DNA follows: TGTGCCAGCAGCTTAAAAGGGCCGAGCACCGGGGGGCTGTTTTTT.

The chain employs TRBV18 and TRBJ2-7, with TRBD1 as a possible D gene (6 bases). This CDR3 contains 15 residues. The V end lost 3 bases, the J end lost 0 bases, and 12 bases lay between the germline ends. Per the germline V gene, CDR1 is KGHSH and CDR2 is LQKENI. Here the CDR3 DNA reads TGTGCCAGCTCACCCTCACAGGGAAGCTCCTACGAGCAGTACTTC. The encoded protein is CASSPSQGSSYEQYF.

This clonotype was seen at least ten times. CDR3: CASSLSLNQPQHF. CDR3 DNA: TGTGCCAGCAGTTTGAGCCTCAATCAGCCCCAGCATTTT. V and J are TRBV28 and TRBJ1-5; the D is unclear. This CDR3 is 13 amino acids long. Germline CDR1 is MDHEN and CDR2 is SYDVKM. The V gene lost 3 bases and the J gene lost 3 bases, with 6 bases spanning the gap.

This clonotype showed up many times. V gene TRBV6-6 combines with J gene TRBJ2-2; weak D call: TRBD1 (6 bases). V lost 2 bases to trimming and J lost 3 bases, with 16 bases between them. Per germline, CDR1 MNHNY and CDR2 SVGAGI (reference sequence). The CDR3 length is 17 residues. Here the CDR3 reads CASSYDTGTRDTGELFF. CDR3 DNA: TGTGCCAGCAGTTACGATACAGGGACAAGGGACACCGGGGAGCTGTTTTTT.

This clonotype was observed at least ten times. The chain couples TRBV27 to TRBJ2-1; 8 nucleotides align to TRBD2. Trimming removed 4 bases from V and 10 bases from J; junction bases left unmatched: 12. Germline V gene sequence: CDR1 MNHEY, CDR2 SMNVEV (reference sequence). CDR3 length: 15 amino acids. CDR3 region: CASSSGLAGRGEQFF. The CDR3 bases are TGTGCCAGCAGTTCAGGACTAGCCGGCCGGGGGGAGCAGTTCTTC.

This clonotype came up many times. The V gene is TRBV5-8, the J gene TRBJ1-6; D gene uncertain. The V end was cut by 0 bases, the J end by 12 bases, with 13 bases between. The length of the CDR3 is 14 residues. Germline assignment: CDR1 SGHTS and CDR2 YDEGEE. CDR3 DNA: TGTGCCAGCAGCTTGGATTTGGTCACGGTACCCCTCCACTTT. It yields the protein CASSLDLVTVPLHF.

This clonotype was picked up many times. The V gene is TRBV7-2, the J gene TRBJ2-5; 13 bases are shared with TRBD2. Trimming cost V 4 bases and J 4 bases; bases outside gene matches: 3. CDR1 and CDR2 from the germline V gene are SGHTA and FQGNSA. The CDR3 covers 15 residues. The CDR3 spells CASSSGLAGRETQYF. The CDR3 DNA is TGTGCCAGCAGCTCGGGACTAGCGGGACGAGAGACCCAGTACTTC.

This clonotype was seen at least ten times. This chain links TRBV11-2 with TRBJ2-3; TRBD2 might be the D (6 bases). The CDR3 loop spans 13 amino acids. CDR1 is SGHAT, CDR2 FQNNGV, per germline. Trimming stripped 5 bases from V and 7 bases from J, with 13 bases between. The CDR3 DNA is TGTGCCAGCAGCATTTCTAGCGATCATACGCAGTATTTT. Its translation: CASSISSDHTQYF.

The CDR3 DNA reads as TGTGCCAGCAGTTATGGGGGAAGCTCCTACAATGAGCAGTTCTTC. It yields the protein CASSYGGSSYNEQFF. The chain employs TRBV6-6 and TRBJ2-1; D possibly matches TRBD1 or TRBD2 (5 bases each). The V end lost 3 bases, the J end lost 0 bases, and 9 bases lay between the germline ends. The CDR3 length is 15 residues. Germline CDR1 is MNHNY and CDR2 is SVGAGI (reference sequence).

This clonotype was seen many times. The rearrangement uses TRBV10-3 and TRBJ1-1; TRBD1 matches 10 bases. The germline V gene has CDR1 ENHRY and CDR2 SYGVKD. J gave up 4 bases and V 10 bases, and 6 bases lay outside the gene matches. The CDR3 is 13 amino acids. The CDR3 protein is CATGTGVVTEAFF. The CDR3 bases are TGTGCCACCGGGACAGGGGTAGTCACTGAAGCTTTCTTT.

The chain couples TRBV20-1 to TRBJ2-1, with 9 bases fitting TRBD2. In germline, CDR1 is DFQATT, CDR2 SNEGSKA (reference sequence). V gave up 5 bases and J gave up 7 bases; unmatched junction bases: 6. The CDR3 extends over 13 amino acids. DNA of the CDR3: TGCAGTGCTGGCGCTAGCGGGGCGAATGAGCAGTTCTTC. Protein: CSAGASGANEQFF.

This clonotype showed up many times. This chain connects TRBV28 to TRBJ2-1; tentatively, D is TRBD1 or TRBD2 (7 bases each). Between the trimmed V and J ends, which lost 4 bases and 4 bases, there was a span of 17 bases. The V gene's germline CDR1 is MDHEN and CDR2 SYDVKM. The CDR3 spans 16 residues. This CDR3 is CASSSSQGGRYNEQFF. The DNA of the CDR3 is TGTGCCAGCAGTTCAAGTCAGGGGGGGAGATACAATGAGCAGTTCTTC.

Worth noting for this clonotype: Germline and junction disagree at one end, which may indicate a read error. The genes are TRBV28 and TRBJ2-5; D remains ambiguous. The CDR3 is made up of 14 amino acids. Germline V gene data show CDR1 as MDHEN and CDR2 as SYDVKM. This chain's CDR3 is CASRARLRQETQDF. CDR3 nucleotide sequence: TGTGCCAGCAGGGCCCGACTCCGCCAAGAGACCCAGGACTTC.

There are many counts of this clonotype. The V and J genes are TRBV7-8 and TRBJ1-5; 7 positions agree with TRBD1. Losses at the gene ends were 1 base for V and 5 bases for J; bases not matched to a gene: 11. Germline assignment: CDR1 SGHVS and CDR2 FQNEAQ. The CDR3 loop spans 17 amino acids. As DNA, the CDR3 is TGTGCCAGCAGCTTAGTTTCGGGAGGGACAGTTCATCAGCCCCAGCATTTT. It codes for CASSLVSGGTVHQPQHF.